These T cell receptor beta chains were read from a single sample in a study of CD8 T cells in Susac syndrome. TCRdb processed the immunoSEQ multiplex PCR reads anew with MiXCR; each CDR3 protein has one entry. The sample lists under 200,000 distinct CDR3 sequences, approximately 95% seen once, with about 0.15% in the top ten. Material: CD8+ T cells from PBMCs. All receptors come from a human donor with multiple sclerosis. Each CDR3 is given with its conserved first and last residue. D genes are given only for firm matches. Not every row has a clone size; where given, it reads once, few, many or a size class.

j_gene,v_gene,abundance,d_gene,CDR3nt,CDR3aa
TRBJ1-1,TRBV20-1,NA,TRBD1,TGCAGTGCTAGAGGGACAGGGGGCTTGAACACTGAAGCTTTCTTT,CSARGTGGLNTEAFF
TRBJ2-7,TRBV11-2,NA,NA,TGTGCCAGCAGCTTAAATCAAGGGCGGGGGCTCAACGAGCAGTACTTC,CASSLNQGRGLNEQYF
TRBJ2-5,TRBV20-1,NA,NA,TGCAGTGCTAGTGGAGGGGAGACCCAGTACTTC,CSASGGETQYF
TRBJ2-1,TRBV29-1,NA,TRBD2,TGCAGCGTTGCACCGGGAGGGCCTATGTACAATGAGCAGTTCTTC,CSVAPGGPMYNEQFF
TRBJ2-7,TRBV27,NA,NA,TGTGCCAGCAGCAAACCACTCTCCTACGAGCAGTACTTC,CASSKPLSYEQYF
TRBJ2-3,TRBV29-1,NA,TRBD2,TGCAGCGTTGTCGGGACTAGCGGCCCCCAGACGCAGTATTTT,CSVVGTSGPQTQYF
TRBJ1-2,TRBV13,NA,NA,TGTGCCAGCAGCTTAGGCCGGGGGGCGCAGGAAGGCTACACCTTC,CASSLGRGAQEGYTF
TRBJ1-2,TRBV20-1,NA,TRBD1,TGCAGTGCTTCCACGACAGGGGATCACTATGGCTACACCTTC,CSASTTGDHYGYTF
TRBJ2-7,TRBV7-9,NA,NA,TGTGCCAGCAGCCTGTCTACAGAGGCCTACGAGCAGTACTTC,CASSLSTEAYEQYF
TRBJ2-1,TRBV27,NA,TRBD2,TGTGCCAGCAGTCTCCTGACTAGCGGGGGGACCTCCTACAATGAGCAGTTCTTC,CASSLLTSGGTSYNEQFF
TRBJ2-3,TRBV20-1,once,NA,TGCAGTGCTAGAGATGAGGGGGAGCCAGATACGCAGTATTTT,CSARDEGEPDTQYF
TRBJ2-5,TRBV18,NA,TRBD2,TGTGCCAGCTCTCCTCCTCATAGCGGGGACGTCACCGGGACCCAGTACTTC,CASSPPHSGDVTGTQYF
TRBJ2-7,TRBV29-1,NA,TRBD1,TGCAGCGTTCAGGACAGGGACTACGAGCAGTACTTC,CSVQDRDYEQYF
TRBJ1-1,TRBV18,NA,NA,TGTGCCAGCTCCGACAAACGCGTGGGGGACTCAAGGACTGAAGCTTTCTTT,CASSDKRVGDSRTEAFF
TRBJ2-2,TRBV5-6,NA,TRBD2,TGTGCCAGCAGGGGACTAGCGGAAGGCACCGGGGAGCTGTTTTTT,CASRGLAEGTGELFF
TRBJ2-7,TRBV19,NA,TRBD2,TGTGCCAGTAGTATCACTAGCGGGATGTACGAGCAGTACTTC,CASSITSGMYEQYF
TRBJ2-4,TRBV20-1,NA,TRBD2,TGCAGTGCTAGAGATCGAGGACTAGCGGGAGGGTATGCCAAAAACATTCAGTACTTC,CSARDRGLAGGYAKNIQYF
TRBJ1-2,TRBV5-1,NA,NA,TGCGCCAGCAGCTTGGGGCCTTGGGTCGGCTACACCTTC,CASSLGPWVGYTF
TRBJ1-6,TRBV19,NA,TRBD1,TGTGCCAGTACTCGGACAGGGGAGTATAATTCACCCCTCCACTTT,CASTRTGEYNSPLHF
TRBJ2-2,TRBV20-1,NA,TRBD1,TGCAGTGCTAGCTTCTCCGGACAGGAGACGAACACCGGGGAGCTGTTTTTT,CSASFSGQETNTGELFF
TRBJ2-1,TRBV30,once,TRBD2,TGTGCCTGGAATGGCGGGAGGGGGTCCTACAATGAGCAGTTCTTC,CAWNGGRGSYNEQFF
TRBJ2-7,TRBV4-1,NA,TRBD2,TGCGCCAGCAGCCAAGTAACTAGCGGAGCGTCCTACGAGCAGTACTTC,CASSQVTSGASYEQYF
TRBJ2-3,TRBV6-1,NA,TRBD1,TGTGCCAGCGGGATCGAGGGGGCGGGAGATACGCAGTATTTT,CASGIEGAGDTQYF
TRBJ1-6,TRBV5-6,NA,NA,TGTGCCAGCAGCTTGGCTAGGGACTCACCCCTCCACTTT,CASSLARDSPLHF
TRBJ1-1,TRBV9,NA,NA,TGTGCCAGCAGCGTAGAGGGTGGAATGAACACTGAAGCTTTCTTT,CASSVEGGMNTEAFF
TRBJ2-5,TRBV4-1,once,NA,TGCGCCAGCAGCCAAGTTTCTCCGGGGCTTCAAGAGACCCAGTACTTC,CASSQVSPGLQETQYF
TRBJ1-2,TRBV20-1,NA,TRBD1,TGCAGTGCGACCTCGGGACAGAGCGATTATGGCTACACCTTC,CSATSGQSDYGYTF
TRBJ2-5,TRBV18,NA,NA,TGTGCCAGCTCGTCAAACCCAGGGGATCAAGAGACCCAGTACTTC,CASSSNPGDQETQYF
TRBJ2-7,TRBV2,NA,NA,TGTGCCATCGGTTCGCACGAGCAGTACTTC,CAIGSHEQYF